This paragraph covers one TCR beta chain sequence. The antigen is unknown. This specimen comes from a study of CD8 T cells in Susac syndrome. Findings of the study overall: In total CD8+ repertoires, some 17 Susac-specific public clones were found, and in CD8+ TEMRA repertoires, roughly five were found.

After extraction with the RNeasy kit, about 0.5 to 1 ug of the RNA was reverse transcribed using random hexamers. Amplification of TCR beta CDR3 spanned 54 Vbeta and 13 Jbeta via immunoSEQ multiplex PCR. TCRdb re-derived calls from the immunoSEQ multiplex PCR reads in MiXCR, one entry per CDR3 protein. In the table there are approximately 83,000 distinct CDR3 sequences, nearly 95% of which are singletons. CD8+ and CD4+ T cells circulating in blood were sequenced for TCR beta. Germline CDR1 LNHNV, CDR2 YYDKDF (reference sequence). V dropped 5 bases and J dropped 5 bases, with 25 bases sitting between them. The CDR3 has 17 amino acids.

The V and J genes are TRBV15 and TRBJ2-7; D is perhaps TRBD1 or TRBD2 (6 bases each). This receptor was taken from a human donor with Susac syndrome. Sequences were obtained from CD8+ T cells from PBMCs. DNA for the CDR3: TGTGCCACCAGCGAAGAGGAGGGGACATATTTCGACCACGAGCAGTACTTC. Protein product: CATSEEEGTYFDHEQYF. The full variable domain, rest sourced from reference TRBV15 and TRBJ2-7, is DAMVIQNPRYQVTQFGKPVTLSCSQTLNHNVMYWYQQKSSQAPKLLFHYYDKDFNNEADTPDNFQSRRPNTSFCFLDIRSPGLGDTAMYLCATSEEEGTYFDHEQYFGPGTRLTVT.